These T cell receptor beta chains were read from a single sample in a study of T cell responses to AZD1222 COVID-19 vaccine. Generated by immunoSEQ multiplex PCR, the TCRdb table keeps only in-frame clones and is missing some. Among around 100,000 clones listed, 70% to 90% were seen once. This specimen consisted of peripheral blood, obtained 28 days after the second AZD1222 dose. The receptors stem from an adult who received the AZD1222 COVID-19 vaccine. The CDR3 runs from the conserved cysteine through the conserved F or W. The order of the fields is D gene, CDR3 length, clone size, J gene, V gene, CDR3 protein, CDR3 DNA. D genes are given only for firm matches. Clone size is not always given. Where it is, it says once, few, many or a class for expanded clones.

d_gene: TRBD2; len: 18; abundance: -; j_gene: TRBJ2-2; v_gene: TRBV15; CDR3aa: CATARLAGVGRGTGELFF; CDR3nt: TGTGCCACCGCTAGACTAGCGGGAGTAGGTAGGGGCACCGGGGAGCTGTTTTTT
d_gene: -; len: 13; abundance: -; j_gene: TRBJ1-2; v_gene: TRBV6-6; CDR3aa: CASSYDSTDGYTF; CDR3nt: TGTGCCAGCAGTTACGACAGTACGGATGGCTACACCTTC
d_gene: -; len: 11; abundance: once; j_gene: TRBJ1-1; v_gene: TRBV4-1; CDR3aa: CASSQDRKAFF; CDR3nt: TGCGCCAGCAGCCAAGATCGAAAAGCTTTCTTT
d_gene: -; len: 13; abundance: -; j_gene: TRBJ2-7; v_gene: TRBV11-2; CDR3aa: CASSFYTNYEQYF; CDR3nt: TGTGCCAGCAGCTTTTACACGAACTACGAGCAGTACTTC
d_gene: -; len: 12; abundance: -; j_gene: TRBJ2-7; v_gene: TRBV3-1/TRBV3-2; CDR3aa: CASSQGLREQYF; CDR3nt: TGTGCCAGCAGCCAGGGGCTTCGGGAGCAGTACTTC
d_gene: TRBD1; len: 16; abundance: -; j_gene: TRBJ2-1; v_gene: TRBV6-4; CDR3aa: CASSERTGGSYNEQFF; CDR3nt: TGTGCCAGCAGTGAGCGGACAGGGGGGTCCTACAATGAGCAGTTCTTC
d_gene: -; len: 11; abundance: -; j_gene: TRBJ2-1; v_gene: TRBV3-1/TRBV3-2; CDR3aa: CASSRGHEQFF; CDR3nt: TGTGCCAGCAGCCGCGGACACGAGCAGTTCTTC
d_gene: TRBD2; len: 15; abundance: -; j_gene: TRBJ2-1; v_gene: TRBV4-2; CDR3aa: CASSPREGEGNEQFF; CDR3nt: TGTGCCAGCAGCCCGCGGGAGGGCGAGGGGAATGAGCAGTTCTTC
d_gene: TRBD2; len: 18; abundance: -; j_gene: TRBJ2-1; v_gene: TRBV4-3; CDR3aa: CASSQVLAGVGSYNEQFF; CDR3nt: TGCGCCAGCAGCCAAGTTCTAGCGGGAGTAGGCTCCTACAATGAGCAGTTCTTC
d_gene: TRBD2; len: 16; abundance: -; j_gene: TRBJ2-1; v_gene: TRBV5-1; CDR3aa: CASSLGRLAEYNEQFF; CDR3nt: TGCGCCAGCAGCTTAGGGCGACTAGCGGAGTACAATGAGCAGTTCTTC
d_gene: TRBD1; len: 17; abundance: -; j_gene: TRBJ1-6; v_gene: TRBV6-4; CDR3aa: CASSEVRGTARNSPLHF; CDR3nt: TGTGCCAGCAGTGAAGTCCGCGGGACAGCCCGTAATTCACCCCTCCACTTT
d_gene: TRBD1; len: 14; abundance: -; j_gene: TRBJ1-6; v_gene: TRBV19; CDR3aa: CASSKGQGNSPLHF; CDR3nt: TGTGCCAGTAGTAAGGGACAGGGGAATTCACCCCTCCACTTT
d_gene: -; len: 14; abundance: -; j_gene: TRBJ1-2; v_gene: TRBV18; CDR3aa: CASSPPVIGYGYTF; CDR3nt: TGTGCCAGCTCACCACCAGTCATCGGCTATGGCTACACCTTC
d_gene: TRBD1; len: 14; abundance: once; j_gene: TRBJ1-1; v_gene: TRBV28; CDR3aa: CASSLGQGLGEAFF; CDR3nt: TGTGCCAGCAGTTTAGGACAGGGTTTAGGGGAAGCTTTCTTT
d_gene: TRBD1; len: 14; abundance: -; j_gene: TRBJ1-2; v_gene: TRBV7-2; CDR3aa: CASSLATGTGGYTF; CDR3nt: TGTGCCAGCAGCTTGGCGACAGGGACTGGAGGCTACACCTTC
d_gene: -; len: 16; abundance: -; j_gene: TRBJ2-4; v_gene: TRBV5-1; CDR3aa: CASSSSPGIAKNIQYF; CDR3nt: TGCGCCAGCAGCTCCAGTCCGGGAATAGCCAAAAACATTCAGTACTTC
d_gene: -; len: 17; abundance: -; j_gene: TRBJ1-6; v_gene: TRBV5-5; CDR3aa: CASTLNGFSRGNSPLHF; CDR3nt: TGTGCCAGCACCTTAAACGGGTTTAGCAGGGGTAATTCACCCCTCCACTTT
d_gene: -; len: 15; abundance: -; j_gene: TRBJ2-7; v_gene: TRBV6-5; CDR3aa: CASRRPGHISYEQYF; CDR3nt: TGTGCCAGCAGGCGGCCGGGACACATCTCCTACGAGCAGTACTTC
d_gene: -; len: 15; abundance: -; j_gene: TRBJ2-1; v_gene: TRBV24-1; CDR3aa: CATASDGSSYNEQFF; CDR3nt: TGTGCCACCGCCTCGGACGGTAGCTCCTACAATGAGCAGTTCTTC
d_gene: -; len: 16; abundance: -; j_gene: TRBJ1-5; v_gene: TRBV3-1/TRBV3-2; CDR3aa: CASSQGAGNSNQPQHF; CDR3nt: TGTGCCAGCAGCCAAGGGGCAGGGAATAGCAATCAGCCCCAGCATTTT
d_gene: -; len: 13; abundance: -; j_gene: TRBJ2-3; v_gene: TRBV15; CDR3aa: CATRGLPTDTQYF; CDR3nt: TGTGCCACACGGGGCCTACCCACAGATACGCAGTATTTT
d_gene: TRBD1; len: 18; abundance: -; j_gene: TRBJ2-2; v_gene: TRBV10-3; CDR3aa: CAIRPGQGATANTGELFF; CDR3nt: TGTGCCATCAGGCCGGGACAGGGGGCGACCGCTAACACCGGGGAGCTGTTTTTT
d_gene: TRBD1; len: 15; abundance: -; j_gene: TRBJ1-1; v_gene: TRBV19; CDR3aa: CAQRDRGPLRTEAFF; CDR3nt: TGTGCCCAACGGGACAGGGGACCCCTTAGGACTGAAGCTTTCTTT
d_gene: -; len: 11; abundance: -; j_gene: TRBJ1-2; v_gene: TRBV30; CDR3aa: CAWSANYGYTF; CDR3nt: TGTGCCTGGAGTGCTAACTATGGCTACACCTTC
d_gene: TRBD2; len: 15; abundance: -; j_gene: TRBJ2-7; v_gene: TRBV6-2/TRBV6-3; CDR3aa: CASSSSGRSSYEQYF; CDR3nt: TGTGCCAGCAGCTCTAGCGGGAGGTCTTCCTACGAGCAGTACTTC
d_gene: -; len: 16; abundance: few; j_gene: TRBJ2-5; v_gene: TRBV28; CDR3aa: CASSPGDTRIQETQYF; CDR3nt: TGTGCCAGCAGTCCAGGGGACACGCGGATCCAAGAGACCCAGTACTTC
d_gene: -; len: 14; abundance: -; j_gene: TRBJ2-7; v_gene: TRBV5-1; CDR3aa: CASSLKGLAHEQYF; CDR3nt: TGCGCCAGCAGCTTGAAGGGTTTAGCCCACGAGCAGTACTTC
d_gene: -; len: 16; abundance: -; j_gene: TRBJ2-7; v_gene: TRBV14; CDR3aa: CASSQVLGKGPYEQYF; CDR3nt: TGTGCCAGCAGCCAAGTCCTCGGAAAGGGCCCCTACGAGCAGTACTTC
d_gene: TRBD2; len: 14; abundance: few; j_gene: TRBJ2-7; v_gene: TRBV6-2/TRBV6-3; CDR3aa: CASSSIAGAYEQYF; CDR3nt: TGTGCCAGCAGTTCTATAGCGGGAGCCTACGAGCAGTACTTC
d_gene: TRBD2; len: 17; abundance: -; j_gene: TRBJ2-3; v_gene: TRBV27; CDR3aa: CASSKQLSGRASDTQYF; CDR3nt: TGTGCCAGCAGTAAACAACTTAGCGGGAGGGCCTCAGATACGCAGTATTTT
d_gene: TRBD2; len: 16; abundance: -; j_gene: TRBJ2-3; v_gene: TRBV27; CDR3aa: CASSFLSGTSTDTQYF; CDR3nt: TGTGCCAGCAGTTTTCTAAGCGGGACCAGCACAGATACGCAGTATTTT
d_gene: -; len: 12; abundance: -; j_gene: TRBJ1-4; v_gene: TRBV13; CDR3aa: CASSLEGEKLFF; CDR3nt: TGTGCCAGCAGCTTAGAAGGAGAAAAACTGTTTTTT
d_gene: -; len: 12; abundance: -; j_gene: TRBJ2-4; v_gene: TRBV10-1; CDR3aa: CASSDRVDIQYF; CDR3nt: TGCGCCAGCAGTGACAGGGTGGACATTCAGTACTTC
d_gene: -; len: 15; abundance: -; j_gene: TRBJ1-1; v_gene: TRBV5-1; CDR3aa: CASSVLPGVNTEAFF; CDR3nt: TGCGCCAGCAGCGTCCTCCCGGGGGTGAACACTGAAGCTTTCTTT
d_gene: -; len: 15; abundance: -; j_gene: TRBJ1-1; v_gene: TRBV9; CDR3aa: CASSVVAEMNTEAFF; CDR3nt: TGTGCCAGCAGCGTAGTCGCCGAGATGAACACTGAAGCTTTCTTT
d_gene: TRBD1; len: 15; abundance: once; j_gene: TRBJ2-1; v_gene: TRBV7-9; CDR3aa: CASSLVGQSYNEQFF; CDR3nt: TGTGCCAGCAGCTTAGTGGGACAGTCATACAATGAGCAGTTCTTC
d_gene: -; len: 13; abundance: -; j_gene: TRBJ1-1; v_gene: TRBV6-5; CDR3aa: CASSYTGTSEAFF; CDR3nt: TGTGCCAGCAGTTACACGGGCACCTCTGAAGCTTTCTTT
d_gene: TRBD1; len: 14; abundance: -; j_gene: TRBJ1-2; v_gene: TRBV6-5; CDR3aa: CASSSGTGSYGYTF; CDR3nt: TGTGCCAGCAGTTCCGGGACAGGTTCATATGGCTACACCTTC
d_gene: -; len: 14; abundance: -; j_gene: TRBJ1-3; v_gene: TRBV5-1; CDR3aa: CASAQKTGGNTIYF; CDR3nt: TGCGCCAGCGCGCAGAAGACAGGCGGAAACACCATATATTTT
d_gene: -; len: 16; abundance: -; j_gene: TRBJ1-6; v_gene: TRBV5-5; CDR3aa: CASRRGPLLQDSPLHF; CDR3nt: TGTGCCAGCAGGCGCGGTCCGCTCCTTCAAGATTCACCCCTCCACTTT
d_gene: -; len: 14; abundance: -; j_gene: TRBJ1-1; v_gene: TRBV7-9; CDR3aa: CASSQLQGKTEAFF; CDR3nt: TGTGCCAGCAGCCAATTACAGGGAAAGACTGAAGCTTTCTTT
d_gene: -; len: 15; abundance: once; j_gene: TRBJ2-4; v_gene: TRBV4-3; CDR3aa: CASSQDHTTANIQYF; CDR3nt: TGCGCCAGCAGCCAAGATCACACCACTGCAAACATTCAGTACTTC